This TCR beta chain was identified in a study of cytomegalovirus exposure and HLA in healthy donors. Study-level points and caveats: An analysis that was carried out later associated 15,000 to 20,000 TCR beta sequences with HLA alleles at 0.05 false discovery rate. As a later analysis showed, several of the most significant clusters appeared to be linked to common viral pathogens.

This CDR3 is 16 amino acids long. Between the trimmed V and J ends, which lost 4 bases and 0 bases, there was a span of 13 bases. CDR1 SGHRS and CDR2 YFSETQ come from the germline V gene. Vbeta (60) and Jbeta (13) primers were used in the PCR. Produced via immunoSEQ multiplex PCR; TCRdb's table is partial and in-frame only. Of approximately 180,000 clones listed, nearly 80% are singletons. For this clone: The antigen is unknown.

Material: PBMCs. This sequence joins TRBV5-1 and TRBJ2-2; a possible D gene is TRBD1 (6 bases). The clonotype was recovered from a man in his forties in good health and CMV-seropositive. The chain's CDR3 is CASSVTGDSNTGELFF. The CDR3 nucleotides are TGCGCCAGCAGCGTGACAGGAGACTCGAACACCGGGGAGCTGTTTTTT.